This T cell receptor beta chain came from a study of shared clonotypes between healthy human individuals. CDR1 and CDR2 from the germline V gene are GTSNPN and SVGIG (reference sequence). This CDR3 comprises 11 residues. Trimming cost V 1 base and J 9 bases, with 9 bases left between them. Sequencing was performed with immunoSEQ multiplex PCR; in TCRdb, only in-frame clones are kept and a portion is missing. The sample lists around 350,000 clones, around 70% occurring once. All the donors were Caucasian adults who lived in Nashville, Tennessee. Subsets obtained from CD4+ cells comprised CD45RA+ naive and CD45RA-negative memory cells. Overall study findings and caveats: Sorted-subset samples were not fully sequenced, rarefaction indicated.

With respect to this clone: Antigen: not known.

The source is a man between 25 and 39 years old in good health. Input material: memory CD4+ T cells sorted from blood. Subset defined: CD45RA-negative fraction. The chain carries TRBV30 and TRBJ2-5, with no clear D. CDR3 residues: CAWSGATAQYF. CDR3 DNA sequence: TGTGCCTGGAGTGGGGCGACGGCCCAGTACTTC.